Described below is a single T cell receptor (beta chain) sequence and its context. Its antigen remains unidentified. Preparing the TCRbeta library involved the use of unique molecular identifiers. Using its own MiXCR run on the PCR reads, TCRdb lists one record per CDR3 protein. The sample carries roughly 110,000 distinct CDR3 sequences, about a tenth recorded once. The data derive from a study of T-cell reconstitution after alpha-beta-depleted transplantation in children. Study-level results: Newly produced T cells mostly provided counts and TCRbeta diversity after one year, as hyperexpanded clones declined. There were reportedly several hundred expanded graft clones from which alpha-beta T cells came about two months after transplant. Surviving recipient T cells and intrathymic progenitors accounted for some patients' high TCRbeta diversity at day 60.

CDR1 and CDR2 (germline): LGHNA, YNFKEQ. Between the trimmed V and J ends, which lost 0 bases and 0 bases, there was a span of 15 bases. CDR3 length: 17 amino acids. The sequence was collected from a boy aged 2-9 years with acute lymphoblastic leukemia, due to receive a stem cell transplant. Sequencing used PBMCs, obtained before TCRalphabeta/CD19-depleted stem cell transplant. The chain combines TRBV4-2 with TRBJ2-7; D remains unclear. The CDR3 DNA follows: TGTGCCAGCAGCCAAGATTTTAGTGGAACCCCCTCCTACGAGCAGTACTTC. This codes for CASSQDFSGTPSYEQYF.